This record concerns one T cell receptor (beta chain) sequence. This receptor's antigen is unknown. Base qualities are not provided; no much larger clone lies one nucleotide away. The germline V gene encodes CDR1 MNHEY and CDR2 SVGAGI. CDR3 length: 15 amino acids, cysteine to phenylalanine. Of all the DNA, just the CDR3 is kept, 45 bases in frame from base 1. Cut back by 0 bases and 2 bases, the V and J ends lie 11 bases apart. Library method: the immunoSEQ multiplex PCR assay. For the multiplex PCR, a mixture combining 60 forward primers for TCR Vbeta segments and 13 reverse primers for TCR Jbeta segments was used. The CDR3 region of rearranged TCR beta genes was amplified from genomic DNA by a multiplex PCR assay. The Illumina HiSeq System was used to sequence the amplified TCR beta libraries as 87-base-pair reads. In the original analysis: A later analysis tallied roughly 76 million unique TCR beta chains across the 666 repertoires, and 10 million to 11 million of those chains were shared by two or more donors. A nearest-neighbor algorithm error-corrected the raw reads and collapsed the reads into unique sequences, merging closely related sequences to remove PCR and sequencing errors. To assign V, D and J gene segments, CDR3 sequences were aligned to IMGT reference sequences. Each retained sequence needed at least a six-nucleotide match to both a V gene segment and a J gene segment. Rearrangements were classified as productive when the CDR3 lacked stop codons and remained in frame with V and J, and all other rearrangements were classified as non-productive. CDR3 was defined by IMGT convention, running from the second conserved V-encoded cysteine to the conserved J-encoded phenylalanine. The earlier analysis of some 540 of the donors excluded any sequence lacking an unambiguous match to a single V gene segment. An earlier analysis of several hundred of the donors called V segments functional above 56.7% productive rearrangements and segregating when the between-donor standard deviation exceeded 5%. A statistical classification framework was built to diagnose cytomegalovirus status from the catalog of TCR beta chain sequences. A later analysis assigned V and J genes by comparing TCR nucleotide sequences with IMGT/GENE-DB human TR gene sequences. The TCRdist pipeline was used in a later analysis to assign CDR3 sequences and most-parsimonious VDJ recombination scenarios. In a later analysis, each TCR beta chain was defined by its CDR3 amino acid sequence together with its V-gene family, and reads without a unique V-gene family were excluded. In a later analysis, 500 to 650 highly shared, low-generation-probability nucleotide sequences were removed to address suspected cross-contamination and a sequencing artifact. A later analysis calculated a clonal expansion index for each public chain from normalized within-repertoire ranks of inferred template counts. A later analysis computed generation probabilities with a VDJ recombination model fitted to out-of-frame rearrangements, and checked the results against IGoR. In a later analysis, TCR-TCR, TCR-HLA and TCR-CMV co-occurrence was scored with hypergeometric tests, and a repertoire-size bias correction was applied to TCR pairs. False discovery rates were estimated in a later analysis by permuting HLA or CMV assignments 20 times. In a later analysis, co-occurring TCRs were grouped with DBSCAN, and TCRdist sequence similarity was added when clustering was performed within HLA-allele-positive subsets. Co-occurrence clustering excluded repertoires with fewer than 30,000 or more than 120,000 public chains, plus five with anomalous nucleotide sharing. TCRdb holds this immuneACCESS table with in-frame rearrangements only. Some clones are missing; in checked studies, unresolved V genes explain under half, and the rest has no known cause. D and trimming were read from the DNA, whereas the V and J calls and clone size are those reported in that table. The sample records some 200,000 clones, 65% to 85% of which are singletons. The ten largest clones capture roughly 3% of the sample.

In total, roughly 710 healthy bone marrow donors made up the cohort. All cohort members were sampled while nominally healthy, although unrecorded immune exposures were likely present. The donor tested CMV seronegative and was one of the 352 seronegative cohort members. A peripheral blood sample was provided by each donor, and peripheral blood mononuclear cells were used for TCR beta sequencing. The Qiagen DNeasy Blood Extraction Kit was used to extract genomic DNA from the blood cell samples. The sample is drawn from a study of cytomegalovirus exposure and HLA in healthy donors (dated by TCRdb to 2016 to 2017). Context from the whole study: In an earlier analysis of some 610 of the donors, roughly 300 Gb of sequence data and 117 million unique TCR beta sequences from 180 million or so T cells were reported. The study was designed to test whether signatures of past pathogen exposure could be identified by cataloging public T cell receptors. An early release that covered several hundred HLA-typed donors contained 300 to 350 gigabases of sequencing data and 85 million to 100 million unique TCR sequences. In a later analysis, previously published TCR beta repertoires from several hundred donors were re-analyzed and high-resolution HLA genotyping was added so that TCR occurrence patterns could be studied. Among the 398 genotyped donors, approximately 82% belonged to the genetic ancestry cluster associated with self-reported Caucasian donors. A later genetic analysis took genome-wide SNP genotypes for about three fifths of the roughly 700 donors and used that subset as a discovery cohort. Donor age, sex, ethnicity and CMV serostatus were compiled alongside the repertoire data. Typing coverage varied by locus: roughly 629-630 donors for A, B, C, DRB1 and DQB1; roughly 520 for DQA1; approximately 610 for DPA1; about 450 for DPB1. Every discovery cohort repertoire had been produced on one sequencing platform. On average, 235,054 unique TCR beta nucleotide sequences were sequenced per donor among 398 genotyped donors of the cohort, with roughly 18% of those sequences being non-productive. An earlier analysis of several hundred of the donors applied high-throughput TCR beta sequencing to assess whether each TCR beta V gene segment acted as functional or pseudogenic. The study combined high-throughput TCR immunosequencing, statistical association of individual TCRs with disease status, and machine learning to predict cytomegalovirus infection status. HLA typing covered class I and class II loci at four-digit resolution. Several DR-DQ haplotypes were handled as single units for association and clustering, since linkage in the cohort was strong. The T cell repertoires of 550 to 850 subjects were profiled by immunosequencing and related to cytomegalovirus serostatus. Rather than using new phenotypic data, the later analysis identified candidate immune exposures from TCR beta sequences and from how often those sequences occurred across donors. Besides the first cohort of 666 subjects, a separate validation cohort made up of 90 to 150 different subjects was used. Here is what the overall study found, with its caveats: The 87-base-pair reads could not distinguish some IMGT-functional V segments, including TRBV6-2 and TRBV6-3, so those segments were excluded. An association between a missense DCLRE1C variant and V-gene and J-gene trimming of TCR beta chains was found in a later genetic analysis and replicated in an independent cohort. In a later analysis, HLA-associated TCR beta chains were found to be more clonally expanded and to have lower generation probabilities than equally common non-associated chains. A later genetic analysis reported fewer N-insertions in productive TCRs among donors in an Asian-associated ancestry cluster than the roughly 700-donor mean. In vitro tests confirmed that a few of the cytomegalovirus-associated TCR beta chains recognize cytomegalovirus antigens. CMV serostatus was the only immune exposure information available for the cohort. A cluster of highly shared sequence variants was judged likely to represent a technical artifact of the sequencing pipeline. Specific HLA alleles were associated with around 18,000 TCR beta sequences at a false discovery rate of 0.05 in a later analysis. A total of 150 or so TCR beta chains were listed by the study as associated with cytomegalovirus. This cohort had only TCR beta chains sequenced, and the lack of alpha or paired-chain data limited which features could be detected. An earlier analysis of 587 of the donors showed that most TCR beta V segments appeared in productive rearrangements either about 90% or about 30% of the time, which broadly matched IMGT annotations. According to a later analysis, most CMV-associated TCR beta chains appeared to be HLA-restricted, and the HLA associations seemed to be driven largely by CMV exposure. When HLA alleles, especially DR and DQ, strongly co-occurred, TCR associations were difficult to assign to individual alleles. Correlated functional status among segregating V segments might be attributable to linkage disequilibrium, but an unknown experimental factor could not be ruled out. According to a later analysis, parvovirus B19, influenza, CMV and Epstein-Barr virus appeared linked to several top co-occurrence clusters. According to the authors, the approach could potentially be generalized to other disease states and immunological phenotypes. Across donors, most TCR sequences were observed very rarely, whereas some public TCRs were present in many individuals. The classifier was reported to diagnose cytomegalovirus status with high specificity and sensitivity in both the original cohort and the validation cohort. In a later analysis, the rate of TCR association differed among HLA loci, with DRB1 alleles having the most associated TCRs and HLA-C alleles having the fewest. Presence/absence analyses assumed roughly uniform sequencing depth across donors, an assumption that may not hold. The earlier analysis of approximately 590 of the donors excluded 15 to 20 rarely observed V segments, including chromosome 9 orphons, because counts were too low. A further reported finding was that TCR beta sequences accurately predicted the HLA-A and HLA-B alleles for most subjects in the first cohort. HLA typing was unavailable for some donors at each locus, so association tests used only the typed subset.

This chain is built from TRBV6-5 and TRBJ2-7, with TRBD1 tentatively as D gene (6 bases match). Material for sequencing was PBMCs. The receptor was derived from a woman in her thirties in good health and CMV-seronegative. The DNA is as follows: TGTGCCAGCAGTTACTCGGTGGACAGTGCCTACGAGCAGTACTTC. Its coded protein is CASSYSVDSAYEQYF.